What follows describes a single T cell receptor beta chain. These data come from a study of T cell changes during pregnancy in multiple sclerosis. Only in-frame clones appear in the TCRdb table, and some are missing; sequencing was by immunoSEQ multiplex PCR. The repertoire holds 100,000 or so clones, with approximately 92% as singletons. Specimen: peripheral blood, collected in the first trimester of pregnancy. The receptor was derived from a female donor with multiple sclerosis, enrolled in a pregnancy study.

The CDR3 here is CASSPRTSGGSYNEQFF. The CDR3 DNA sequence: TGTGCCAGCAGCCCCCGGACTAGCGGGGGATCCTACAATGAGCAGTTCTTC. The V gene is TRBV11-2, the J gene TRBJ2-1, with 13 bases that match TRBD2. Trimming removed 5 bases from V and 1 base from J; junction bases left unmatched: 5. CDR1 is SGHAT, CDR2 FQNNGV, per germline. The CDR3 spans 17 residues.